The 10 T cell receptor beta chains reported below all come from one sample, sequenced in a study of OX40 agonist ivuxolimab in advanced cancers. Libraries came from the immunoSEQ multiplex PCR assay. The source is immuneACCESS, and TCRdb retained only in-frame sequences with V and J called. Part of the clones is not carried over; for the studies checked, unresolved V genes explain less than half of this, and the remainder is unexplained. In this sample the table shows about 80,000 clones, 83% of which occur a single time. About 0.76% of the sample rests with the top ten. Sequenced here: CD4+ or CD8+ T cells sorted from blood, sampled in a trial of the OX40 agonist ivuxolimab. These receptors came from an adult with an advanced solid tumor such as melanoma, head and neck, liver or kidney cancer.

The count of this clone is one. The CDR3: CASRRTGSGYTF. The CDR3 nucleotides read TGTGCCAGCAGACGTACAGGATCTGGCTACACCTTC. This rearrangement joins TRBV6-5 to TRBJ1-2, with a tentative D call TRBD1 (5 bases). The CDR3 length is 12 residues. With 6 bases removed from V and 7 bases from J, the gap between germline ends came to 12 bases. CDR1 MNHEY and CDR2 SVGAGI come from the germline V gene.

In nucleotides, the CDR3 is TGCGCCAGCAGTGGGACTGGGACAGGGGCGGATACGCAGTATTTT. Its protein is CASSGTGTGADTQYF. The rearrangement links TRBV10-1 to TRBJ2-3, with 10 bases fitting TRBD1. J was trimmed by 6 bases and V by 4 bases; bases with no gene match: 7. The CDR3 extends over 15 amino acids. Germline V gives CDR1 WNHNN, CDR2 SYGVQD (reference sequence).

V gene TRBV7-2 combines with J gene TRBJ2-3, with TRBD2 matching 16 bases. The CDR3 length is 19 residues. J gave up 1 base and V 3 bases, and 7 bases lay outside the gene matches. Germline values: CDR1 SGHTA, CDR2 FQGNSA. The CDR3 region has the DNA TGTGCCAGCAGCTTGAGAGGGACTAGCGGGGGGGTAGGCACAGATACGCAGTATTTT. It translates to CASSLRGTSGGVGTDTQYF.

This chain's CDR3 is CASSYQGAETF. DNA for the CDR3: TGTGCCAGCAGTTATCAGGGGGCTGAAACCTTC. The rearrangement links TRBV5-6 to TRBJ1-2, with 8 positions matching TRBD1. The V gene's germline CDR1 is SGHDT and CDR2 YYEEEE. V lost 5 bases, J lost 14 bases, and 8 bases stayed unmatched. The CDR3 is made up of 11 amino acids.

V usage is TRBV7-8 and J usage is TRBJ2-5; 11 bases line up with TRBD2. Unmatched junction bases numbered 5, after V lost 1 base and J lost 1 base. This CDR3 comprises 17 residues. Germline V gene data show CDR1 as SGHVS and CDR2 as FQNEAQ. CDR3 in DNA: TGTGCCAGCAGCTTAGGCTCTAGCGGGGGGACCCAAGAGACCCAGTACTTC. Its protein is CASSLGSSGGTQETQYF.

This rearrangement joins TRBV11-3 to TRBJ2-3; possible D gene TRBD1, 6 bases. Germline CDR1 and CDR2: SGHNT and YENEEA. The V and J ends lost 4 bases and 2 bases respectively, with 13 bases between them. CDR3 length equals 15 residues. Here the CDR3 DNA reads TGTGCCAGCAGCTCTCAGGGGCGCGACACAGATACGCAGTATTTT. Protein product: CASSSQGRDTDTQYF. The whole variable domain, remainder taken from reference TRBV11-3 and TRBJ2-3, is EAGVVQSPRYKIIEKKQPVAFWCNPISGHNTLYWYLQNLGQGPELLIRYENEEAVDDSQLPKDRFSAERLKGVDSTLKIQPAELGDSAVYLCASSSQGRDTDTQYFGPGTRLTVL.

This chain connects TRBV11-3 to TRBJ2-1; TRBD1 matches 9 bases. V lost 5 bases and J lost 3; bases outside the gene matches: 8. The germline gives CDR1 SGHNT, CDR2 YENEEA. This CDR3 region has 16 residues. In DNA form, the CDR3 reads TGTGCCAGCAGCCTGAACTGGGGACAGGGCTACAATGAGCAGTTCTTC. It yields the protein CASSLNWGQGYNEQFF.

To note about this clone: This sample also contains other DNA sequences that code for the same CDR3. The chain is built from TRBV6-5 and TRBJ1-1; D gene ambiguous. Germline CDR1 MNHEY, CDR2 SVGAGI. CDR3 size: 15 residues. V was cut by 0 bases and J by 3 bases, with 11 bases left in between. CDR3 in amino acids: CASSYSRTGDTEAFF. CDR3 bases: TGTGCCAGCAGTTACTCGAGGACCGGGGACACTGAAGCTTTCTTT.

The chain combines TRBV5-1 with TRBJ1-1; D is uncertain. Germline CDR1 and CDR2: SGHRS and YFSETQ. Between the trimmed V and J ends, which lost 4 bases and 1 base, there was a span of 14 bases. The CDR3 has 15 amino acids. The CDR3 is CASSAAGRRNTEAFF. The CDR3 DNA follows: TGCGCCAGCAGCGCTGCGGGGAGACGGAACACTGAAGCTTTCTTT.

The V gene is TRBV6-5, the J gene TRBJ1-5, with 8 positions matching TRBD1. The V gene's germline CDR1 is MNHEY and CDR2 SVGAGI. This CDR3 spans 15 amino acids. The V and J ends lost 5 bases and 5 bases, in that order; junction bases with no gene match: 8. CDR3 loop: CASSQTDRVDQPQHF. The CDR3 nucleotides read TGTGCCAGCAGTCAAACGGACAGGGTGGATCAGCCCCAGCATTTT.